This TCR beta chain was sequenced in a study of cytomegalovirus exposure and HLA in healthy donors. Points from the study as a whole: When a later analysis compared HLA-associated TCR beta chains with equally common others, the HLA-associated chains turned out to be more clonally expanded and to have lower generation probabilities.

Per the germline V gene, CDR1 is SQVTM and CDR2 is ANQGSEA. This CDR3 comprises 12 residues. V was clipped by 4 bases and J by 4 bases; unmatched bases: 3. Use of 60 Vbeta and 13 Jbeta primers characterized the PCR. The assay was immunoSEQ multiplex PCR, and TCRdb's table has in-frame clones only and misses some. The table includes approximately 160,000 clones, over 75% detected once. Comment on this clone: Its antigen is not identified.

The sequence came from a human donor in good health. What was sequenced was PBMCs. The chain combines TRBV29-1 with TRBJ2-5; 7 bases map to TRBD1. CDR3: CSVVAGGETQYF. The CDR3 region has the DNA TGCAGCGTTGTTGCAGGGGGAGAGACCCAGTACTTC.